These 4 T cell receptor beta chains were sequenced from one sample in a study of CD8+ T cells in alopecia areata. Once RNA had been extracted, it was reverse transcribed into cDNA to act as the sequencing template. The repertoire was sequenced with immunoSEQ multiplex PCR; TCRdb's copy has only in-frame clones and lacks some. The sample has over 150,000 clones; roughly three fifths are singletons. Input material: CD8+ T cells sorted from blood. These receptors were obtained from a human donor in good health.

The sample holds one count of this clone. The CDR3 spells CARNFGRPQHF. The CDR3 region has the DNA TGTGCCAGAAATTTTGGGAGGCCCCAGCATTTT. This chain uses TRBV19 with TRBJ1-5; no clear D gene. This CDR3 has 11 amino acids. CDR1 and CDR2 (germline): LNHDA, SQIVND (reference sequence). V was pared by 9 bases and J by 9 bases, with 12 bases between. Filled out from reference TRBV19 and TRBJ1-5, the complete variable domain reads DGGITQSPKYLFRKEGQNVTLSCEQNLNHDAMYWYRQDPGQGLRLIYYSQIVNDFQKGDIAEGYSVSREKKESFPLTVTSAQKNPTAFYLCARNFGRPQHFGDGTRLSIL.

V gene TRBV29-1 combines with J gene TRBJ2-5; the match to TRBD1 covers 8 bases. This CDR3 is 13 amino acids long. The ends lost 2 bases at V and 5 bases at J; junction bases unmatched: 4. Germline V CDR1 and CDR2: SQVTM, ANQGSEA. The CDR3 is CSVEQGALETQYF. CDR3 sequence (DNA): TGCAGCGTTGAACAGGGGGCTTTGGAGACCCAGTACTTC. Based on the CDR3 plus reference TRBV29-1 and TRBJ2-5, the full variable domain is SAVISQKPSRDICQRGTSLTIQCQVDSQVTMMFWYRQQPGQSLTLIATANQGSEATYESGFVIDKFPISRPNLTFSTLTVSNMSPEDSSIYLCSVEQGALETQYFGPGTRLLVL.

V is TRBV5-1 and J is TRBJ1-1, with 10 bases that match TRBD1. The trim removed 4 bases at V and 6 bases at J, leaving 3 bases unmatched. This CDR3 region has 13 residues. The germline V gene encodes CDR1 SGHRS and CDR2 YFSETQ. CDR3 in amino acids: CASSGGTGAEAFF. DNA for the CDR3: TGCGCCAGCAGCGGCGGGACAGGGGCTGAAGCTTTCTTT.

The chain has TRBV10-2 and TRBJ1-2; D unresolved. CDR3 size: 11 residues. V lost 2 bases, J lost 4 bases, and 2 bases lay in between. CDR1 is WSHSY, CDR2 SAAADI, per germline. The CDR3 loop is CASSEGYGYTF. The CDR3 coding sequence is TGCGCCAGCAGTGAGGGCTATGGCTACACCTTC.